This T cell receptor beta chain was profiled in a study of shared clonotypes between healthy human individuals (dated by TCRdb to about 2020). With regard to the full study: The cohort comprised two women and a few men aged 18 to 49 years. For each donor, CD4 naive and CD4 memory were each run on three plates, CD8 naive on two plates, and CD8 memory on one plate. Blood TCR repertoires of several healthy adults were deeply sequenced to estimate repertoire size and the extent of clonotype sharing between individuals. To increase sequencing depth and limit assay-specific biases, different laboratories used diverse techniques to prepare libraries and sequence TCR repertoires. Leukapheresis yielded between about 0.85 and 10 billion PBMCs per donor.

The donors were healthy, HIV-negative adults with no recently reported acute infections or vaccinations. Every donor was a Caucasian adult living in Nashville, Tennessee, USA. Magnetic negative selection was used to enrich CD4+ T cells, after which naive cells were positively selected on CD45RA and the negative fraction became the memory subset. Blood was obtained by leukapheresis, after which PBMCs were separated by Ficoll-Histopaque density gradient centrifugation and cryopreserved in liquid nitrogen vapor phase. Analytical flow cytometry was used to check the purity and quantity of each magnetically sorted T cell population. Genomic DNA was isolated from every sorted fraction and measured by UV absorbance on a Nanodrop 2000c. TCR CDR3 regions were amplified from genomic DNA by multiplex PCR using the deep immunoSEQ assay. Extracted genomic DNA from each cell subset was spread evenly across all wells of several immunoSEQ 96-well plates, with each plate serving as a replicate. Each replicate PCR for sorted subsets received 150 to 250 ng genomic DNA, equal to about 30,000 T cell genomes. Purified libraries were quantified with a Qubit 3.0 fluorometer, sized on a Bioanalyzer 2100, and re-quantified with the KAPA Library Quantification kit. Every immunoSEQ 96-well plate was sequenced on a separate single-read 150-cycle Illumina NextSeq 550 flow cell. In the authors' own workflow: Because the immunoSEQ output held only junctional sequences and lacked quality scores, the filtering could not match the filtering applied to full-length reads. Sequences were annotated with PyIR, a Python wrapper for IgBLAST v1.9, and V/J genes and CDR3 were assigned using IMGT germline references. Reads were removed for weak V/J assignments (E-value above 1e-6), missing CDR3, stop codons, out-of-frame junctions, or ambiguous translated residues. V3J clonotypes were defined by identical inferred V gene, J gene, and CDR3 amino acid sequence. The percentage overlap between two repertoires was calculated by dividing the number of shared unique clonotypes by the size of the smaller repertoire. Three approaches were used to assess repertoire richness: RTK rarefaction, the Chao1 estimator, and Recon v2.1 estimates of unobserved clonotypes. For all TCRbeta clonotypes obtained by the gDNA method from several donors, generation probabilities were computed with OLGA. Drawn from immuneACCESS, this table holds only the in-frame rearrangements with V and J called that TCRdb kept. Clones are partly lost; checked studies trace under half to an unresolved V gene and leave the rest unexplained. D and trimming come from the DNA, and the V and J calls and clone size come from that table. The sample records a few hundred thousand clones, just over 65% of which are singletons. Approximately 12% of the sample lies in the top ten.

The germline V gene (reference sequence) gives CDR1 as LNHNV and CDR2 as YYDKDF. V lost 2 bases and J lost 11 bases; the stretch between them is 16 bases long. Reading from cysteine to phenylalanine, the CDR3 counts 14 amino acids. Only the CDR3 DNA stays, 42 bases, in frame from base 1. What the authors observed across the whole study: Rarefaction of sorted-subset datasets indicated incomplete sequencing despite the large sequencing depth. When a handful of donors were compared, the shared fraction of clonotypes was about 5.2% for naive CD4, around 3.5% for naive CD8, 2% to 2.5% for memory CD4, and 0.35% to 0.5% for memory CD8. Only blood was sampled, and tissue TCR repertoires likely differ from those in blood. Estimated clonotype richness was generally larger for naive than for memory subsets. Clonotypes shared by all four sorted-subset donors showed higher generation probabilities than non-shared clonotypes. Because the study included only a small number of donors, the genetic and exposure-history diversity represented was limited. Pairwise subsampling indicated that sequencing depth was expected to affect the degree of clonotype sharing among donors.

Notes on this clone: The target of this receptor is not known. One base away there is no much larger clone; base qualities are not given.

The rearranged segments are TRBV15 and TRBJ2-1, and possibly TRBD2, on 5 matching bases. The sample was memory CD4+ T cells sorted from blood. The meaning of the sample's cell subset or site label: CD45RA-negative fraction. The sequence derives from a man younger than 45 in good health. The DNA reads TGTGCCACCAGCAGACCTCTTAATGCCGGGAAGCAGTTCTTC. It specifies CATSRPLNAGKQFF.